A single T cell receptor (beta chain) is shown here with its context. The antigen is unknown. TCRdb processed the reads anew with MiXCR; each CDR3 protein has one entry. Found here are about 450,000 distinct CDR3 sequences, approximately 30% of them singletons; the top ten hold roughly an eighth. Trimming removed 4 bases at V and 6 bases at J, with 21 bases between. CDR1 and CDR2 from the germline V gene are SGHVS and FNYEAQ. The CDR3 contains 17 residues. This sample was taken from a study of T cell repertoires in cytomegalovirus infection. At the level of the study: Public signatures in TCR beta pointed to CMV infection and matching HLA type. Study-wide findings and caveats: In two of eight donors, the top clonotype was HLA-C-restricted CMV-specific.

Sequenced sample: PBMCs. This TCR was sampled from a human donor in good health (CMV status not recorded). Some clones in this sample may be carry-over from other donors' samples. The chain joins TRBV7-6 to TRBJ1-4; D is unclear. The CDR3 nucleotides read TGTGCCAGCAGCTCCCCGGACTCGAATACCCCCCATGAAAAACTGTTTTTT. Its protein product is CASSSPDSNTPHEKLFF. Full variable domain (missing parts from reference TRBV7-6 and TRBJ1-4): GAGVSQSPRYKVTKRGQDVALRCDPISGHVSLYWYRQALGQGPEFLTYFNYEAQQDKSGLPNDRFSAERPEGSISTLTIQRTEQRDSAMYRCASSSPDSNTPHEKLFFGSGTQLSVL.